This TCR beta chain was recorded in a study of shared clonotypes between healthy human individuals. The table lists this clone with many counts. Looked up from germline, CDR1 is MDHEN and CDR2 is SYDVKM. V dropped 4 bases and J dropped 6; count of bases not matched to a gene: 10. This CDR3 contains 15 residues. Measured with immunoSEQ multiplex PCR; TCRdb has only the in-frame clones, and not every one. This sample has 600,000 to 700,000 clones; 55% to 85% occur once, and the top ten carry around 1.8%. The specimen sequenced was memory CD4+ T cells sorted from blood. This sample's subset: CD45RA-negative fraction. The TCR sequence derives from a woman younger than 45 in good health. The chain joins TRBV28 to TRBJ2-7, with 9 bases that match TRBD2. This chain's CDR3 is CASSSGTSPRGEQYF. CDR3 nucleotide sequence: TGTGCCAGCAGTTCCGGGACTAGCCCGAGGGGCGAGCAGTACTTC.